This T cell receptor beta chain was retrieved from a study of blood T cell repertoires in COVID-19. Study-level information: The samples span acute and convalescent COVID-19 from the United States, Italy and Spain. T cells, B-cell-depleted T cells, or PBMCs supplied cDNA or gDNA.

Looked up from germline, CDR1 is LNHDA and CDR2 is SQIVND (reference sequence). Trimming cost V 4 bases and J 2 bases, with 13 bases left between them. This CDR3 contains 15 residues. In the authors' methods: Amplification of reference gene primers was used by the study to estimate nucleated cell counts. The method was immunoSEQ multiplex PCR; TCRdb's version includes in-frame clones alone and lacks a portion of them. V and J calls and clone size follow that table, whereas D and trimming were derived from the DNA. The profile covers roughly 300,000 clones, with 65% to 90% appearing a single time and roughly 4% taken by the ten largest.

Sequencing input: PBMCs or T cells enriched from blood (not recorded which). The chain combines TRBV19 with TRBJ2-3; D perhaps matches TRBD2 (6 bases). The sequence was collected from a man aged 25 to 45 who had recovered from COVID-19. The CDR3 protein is CASSNLGGITDTQYF. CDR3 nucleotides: TGTGCCAGTAGTAACCTTGGGGGGATCACAGATACGCAGTATTTT.